Listed below are T cell receptor beta chains from one sample, sequenced in a study of naive CD8 T cells in extremely preterm neonates. Produced via immunoSEQ multiplex PCR; TCRdb's table is partial and in-frame only. There are about 5,100 clones in the sample; over 95% occur only once, and roughly 0.6% lies in the top ten. The sample was naive CD8+ T cells from blood. Receptors were obtained from a human donor in good health. CDR3s include the opening cysteine and the closing phenylalanine or tryptophan. D genes are given only for firm matches. Only some rows state a clone size, as once, few, many or a class for expanded clones.

>TRBJ2-7|NA|TRBV7-2|TRBD2
CASSLELAGAGEQYF
TGTGCCAGCAGCTTAGAACTAGCGGGAGCGGGAGAGCAGTACTTC
>TRBJ2-5|once|TRBV27|TRBD2
CASSFGGETQYF
TGTGCCAGCAGTTTCGGGGGGGAGACCCAGTACTTC
>TRBJ2-1|NA|TRBV27|NA
CASSLSYNEQFF
TGTGCCAGCAGTTTGAGTTACAATGAGCAGTTCTTC
>TRBJ2-7|NA|TRBV28|TRBD1
CASSGTAYEQYF
TGTGCCAGCAGTGGGACAGCCTACGAGCAGTACTTC
>TRBJ2-7|NA|TRBV6-5|TRBD1
CASSYDQTGQRYEQYF
TGTGCCAGCAGTTACGACCAGACGGGACAGCGATACGAGCAGTACTTC
>TRBJ2-3|NA|TRBV27|NA
CASSRGTTGVHTDTQYF
TGTGCCAGCAGCCGAGGCACGACGGGAGTTCATACAGATACGCAGTATTTT
>TRBJ2-2|NA|TRBV7-2|NA
CASLKAEGRAGELFF
TGTGCCAGCCTGAAGGCGGAGGGGCGCGCCGGGGAGCTGTTTTTT
>TRBJ2-1|NA|TRBV9|NA
CASSSPSGREQFF
TGTGCCAGCAGCTCCCCTAGTGGCAGAGAGCAGTTCTTC
>TRBJ2-5|NA|TRBV9|TRBD2
CASSQAGGLQETQYF
TGTGCCAGCAGCCAAGCGGGAGGCCTCCAAGAGACCCAGTACTTC
>TRBJ2-7|NA|TRBV6-6|NA
CASSYSIREGSEQYF
TGTGCCAGCAGTTACTCGATCCGGGAAGGCTCCGAGCAGTACTTC
>TRBJ2-7|NA|TRBV2|TRBD1
CASRGPGQGPKGEQYF
TGTGCCAGCAGAGGGCCGGGACAGGGACCCAAGGGCGAGCAGTACTTC
>TRBJ2-1|NA|TRBV2|NA
CASSEGIGHNEQFF
TGTGCCAGCAGCGAAGGAATTGGCCACAATGAGCAGTTCTTC
>TRBJ1-5|once|TRBV15|TRBD1
CATSTTDRAGQPQHF
TGTGCCACCAGCACAACAGACAGGGCGGGTCAGCCCCAGCATTTT
>TRBJ2-1|once|TRBV29-1|TRBD2
CSVEGKTGTRVNPNEQFF
TGCAGCGTTGAAGGGAAGACCGGGACTAGGGTGAATCCCAATGAGCAGTTCTTC
>TRBJ2-1|NA|TRBV7-9|NA
CASSTTGTTYNEQFF
TGTGCCAGCAGCACTACAGGGACCACCTACAATGAGCAGTTCTTC
>TRBJ2-3|NA|TRBV6-6|NA
CASSYRQGTDTQYF
TGTGCCAGCAGTTATAGGCAGGGGACAGATACGCAGTATTTT
>TRBJ2-7|NA|TRBV18|TRBD1
CASSPQDRGLSYEQYF
TGTGCCAGCTCACCCCAAGACAGGGGGCTTTCCTACGAGCAGTACTTC
>TRBJ1-2|few|TRBV7-2|NA
CASSPTDSYGYTF
TGTGCCAGCAGCCCCACCGACAGCTATGGCTACACCTTC
>TRBJ2-7|NA|TRBV4-3|TRBD2
CASSQEVLTSGRAYEQYF
TGCGCCAGCAGCCAAGAAGTCCTAACTAGCGGGAGGGCGTACGAGCAGTACTTC
>TRBJ2-1|NA|TRBV7-2|TRBD2
CASSLRLAGTQSSYNEQFF
TGTGCCAGCAGCTTACGACTAGCGGGGACCCAGAGCTCCTACAATGAGCAGTTCTTC
>TRBJ1-2|NA|TRBV7-9|TRBD1
CASSQGGGYGYTF
TGTGCCAGCAGCCAGGGGGGCGGCTATGGCTACACCTTC
>TRBJ1-4|NA|TRBV6-1|TRBD1
CASSDTGTGSTNEKLFF
TGTGCCAGCAGTGACACCGGGACAGGCTCAACTAATGAAAAACTGTTTTTT
>TRBJ2-2|NA|TRBV28|NA
CASTLLTDSPTGELFF
TGTGCCAGCACCCTCCTAACCGACAGTCCCACCGGGGAGCTGTTTTTT
>TRBJ1-2|NA|TRBV15|NA
CATSRDREVTYGYTF
TGTGCCACCAGCAGAGACAGGGAAGTTACCTATGGCTACACCTTC
>TRBJ2-7|once|TRBV19|TRBD2
CASSAASGNLYEQYF
TGTGCCAGTAGCGCCGCTAGCGGGAATTTGTACGAGCAGTACTTC
>TRBJ1-5|NA|TRBV9|NA
CASSVGGGNQPQHF
TGTGCCAGCAGCGTAGGGGGGGGAAATCAGCCCCAGCATTTT
>TRBJ2-2|NA|TRBV9|TRBD1
CASSGRTGNTGELFF
TGTGCCAGCAGCGGCCGGACAGGGAACACCGGGGAGCTGTTTTTT
>TRBJ2-7|NA|TRBV19|NA
CASSPLGVYEQYF
TGTGCCAGTAGTCCCCTAGGAGTTTACGAGCAGTACTTC
>TRBJ2-1|NA|TRBV4-3|TRBD2
CASSQDPLAGGYNEQFF
TGCGCCAGCAGCCAAGATCCGCTAGCGGGAGGGTACAATGAGCAGTTCTTC